This T cell receptor (beta chain) was captured by sequencing in a study of response to subunit inactivated influenza vaccine. Study conclusions and caveats: Authors suggested each seasonal flu vaccination may recruit only limited numbers of new T cells.

Germline V gives CDR1 SEHNR, CDR2 FQNEAQ (reference sequence). This CDR3 region has 15 residues. The J segment lost 3 bases and the V segment lost 1 base, leaving 3 bases of the junction unmatched. This clonotype has only a few counts. Its cognate antigen is unknown. Via MiXCR, TCRdb re-called the RT-PCR reads, giving one row per CDR3 protein. The data contain about 650,000 distinct CDR3 sequences, approximately 15% of them seen just once; the ten biggest clones take up 7.6%. The sequencing here drew on PBMCs from blood, taken around 15 days before vaccination. The receptor was isolated from a man aged 45-65 years who received an inactivated influenza vaccine. This chain connects TRBV7-9 to TRBJ2-7, with 10 nucleotides matching TRBD1. This chain's CDR3 is CASSLGGDRGYEQYF. CDR3 nucleotide sequence: TGTGCCAGCAGCTTAGGAGGGGACAGGGGCTACGAGCAGTACTTC.